This passage covers 29 T cell receptor beta chains from one sample sequenced in a study of cytomegalovirus exposure and HLA in healthy donors (dated by TCRdb to the late 2010s). Receptor libraries were prepared by the immunoSEQ multiplex PCR assay. The source is immuneACCESS, and TCRdb retained only in-frame sequences with V and J called. Part of the clones is not carried over; for the studies checked, unresolved V genes explain less than half of this, and the remainder is unexplained. In all, the sample holds roughly 70,000 clones, and roughly 89% of those were seen once. The top ten hold roughly 3.8% of the sample. The sequencing input was PBMCs. All receptors derive from a woman between 18 and 29 years old in good health and CMV-seropositive.

V usage is TRBV11-2 and J usage is TRBJ2-3; TRBD1 matches 10 bases. This CDR3 contains 16 residues. From germline, CDR1 is SGHAT and CDR2 FQNNGV. Trimming took 10 bases from V and 2 from J; bases not matched to a gene: 12. This CDR3 is CAILKRGQGPTDTQYF. CDR3 DNA sequence: TGTGCCATCTTAAAGAGGGGACAGGGGCCCACAGATACGCAGTATTTT.

The chain carries TRBV28 and TRBJ2-1; 7 bases align to TRBD2. Losses at the gene ends were 3 bases for V and 6 bases for J; bases not matched to a gene: 11. Per germline, CDR1 MDHEN and CDR2 SYDVKM. CDR3 size: 16 residues. CDR3 DNA sequence: TGTGCCAGCAGTTTTAGCGGGCTCCGTTTTCCCAATGAGCAGTTCTTC. It codes for CASSFSGLRFPNEQFF. The whole variable domain, remainder taken from reference TRBV28 and TRBJ2-1, is DVKVTQSSRYLVKRTGEKVFLECVQDMDHENMFWYRQDPGLGLRLIYFSYDVKMKEKGDIPEGYSVSREKKERFSLILESASTNQTSMYLCASSFSGLRFPNEQFFGPGTRLTVL.

V usage is TRBV6-5 and J usage is TRBJ2-1, with 7 positions matching TRBD2. Germline V CDR1 and CDR2: MNHEY, SVGAGI. The junction had 7 bases not matched to a gene; V was cut back by 3 bases and J by 5 bases. This CDR3 contains 15 residues. The CDR3 nucleotides read TGTGCCAGCAGTTATGGGGGAGGGCCTCACAATGAGCAGTTCTTC. This sequence encodes CASSYGGGPHNEQFF.

This chain joins TRBV30 and TRBJ2-7; possibly TRBD1 for D (6 bases). In germline, CDR1 is GTSNPN, CDR2 SVGIG (reference sequence). V was pared by 0 bases and J by 5 bases, with 14 bases between. The CDR3 contains 14 residues. This CDR3 is CAWSVWQGPDEQYF. CDR3 bases: TGTGCCTGGAGTGTATGGCAGGGGCCCGACGAGCAGTACTTC.

The genes are TRBV28 and TRBJ2-7, with a tentative D call TRBD1 (7 bases). The V gene lost 5 bases and the J gene lost 3 bases, with 11 bases spanning the gap. Germline assignment: CDR1 MDHEN and CDR2 SYDVKM. CDR3 length: 13 residues. The CDR3 loop is CASSQGGVYEQYF. CDR3 DNA: TGTGCCAGCAGTCAGGGGGGAGTCTACGAGCAGTACTTC.

In this sample, this clone turned up a few times. The gene calls are TRBV19 and TRBJ1-6; D unclear. V lost 5 bases, J lost 5 bases, and 7 bases lay in between. CDR3 size: 13 residues. Germline CDR1 is LNHDA and CDR2 is SQIVND (reference sequence). CDR3 bases: TGTGCCAGTAGTGCCAGTAATAATTCACCCCTCCACTTT. It specifies CASSASNNSPLHF.

The chain employs TRBV2 and TRBJ2-5, with D perhaps TRBD2 (5 bases). The CDR3 covers 12 residues. Germline V gene sequence: CDR1 SNHLY, CDR2 FYNNEI. V shed 7 bases and J shed 1 base, with 7 bases lying between them. CDR3 sequence reads: CASNAGQETQYF. The CDR3 DNA sequence: TGTGCCAGCAATGCGGGCCAAGAGACCCAGTACTTC.

The rearrangement joins TRBV5-5 to TRBJ1-1; TRBD1 is a possible D gene (6 bases). Germline loops: CDR1 SGHKS, CDR2 YYEKEE (reference sequence). V gave up 5 bases and J gave up 3 bases, with 11 bases separating them. This CDR3 is 13 amino acids long. The chain's CDR3 is CASRSQGDTEAFF. CDR3 nucleotides: TGTGCCAGCAGGTCACAGGGCGACACTGAAGCTTTCTTT.

V usage is TRBV6-5 and J usage is TRBJ1-1, with TRBD1 matching 7 bases. This CDR3 region has 13 residues. V lost 6 bases, J lost 3 bases, and 4 bases stayed unmatched. Per the germline V gene, CDR1 is MNHEY and CDR2 is SVGAGI. The DNA for the CDR3 is TGTGCCAGCAGAGACAGGGTTCACACTGAAGCTTTCTTT. The encoded protein is CASRDRVHTEAFF.

A single count supports this clone. V gene TRBV20-1 combines with J gene TRBJ2-5, with D uncertain. Germline CDR1 and CDR2: DFQATT and SNEGSKA (reference sequence). The CDR3 sequence is 10 residues long. CDR3 nucleotide sequence: TGCAGCTCCCTACAAGAGACCCAGTACTTC. It encodes CSSLQETQYF.

The V gene is TRBV4-3, the J gene TRBJ2-7, with TRBD1 matching 7 bases. Germline V CDR1 and CDR2: LGHNA, YSLEER. The CDR3 spans 16 residues. The ends lost 0 bases at V and 3 bases at J; junction bases unmatched: 8. CDR3 nucleotide sequence: TGCGCCAGCAGCCAAGACCGAGGGACAGCCTTCTACGAGCAGTACTTC. It specifies CASSQDRGTAFYEQYF.

This clone is a singleton in its sample. This sequence joins TRBV6-5 and TRBJ1-1; the D gene is possibly TRBD1 (6 bases). Germline V gene sequence: CDR1 MNHEY, CDR2 SVGAGI. Trimming cost V 4 bases and J 10 bases, with 10 bases left between them. The CDR3 consists of 11 residues. This CDR3 is CASSSGVLAFF. DNA for the CDR3: TGTGCCAGCAGTTCAGGGGTCTTAGCTTTCTTT.

J is TRBJ1-2 and V is TRBV30; D ambiguous. The germline V and J ends were trimmed by 0 bases and 4 bases, with 15 bases remaining between them. Germline loops: CDR1 GTSNPN, CDR2 SVGIG (reference sequence). This CDR3 comprises 15 residues. The CDR3 sequence: CAWSVSAEPSYGYTF. The CDR3 nucleotides read TGTGCCTGGAGTGTATCGGCGGAGCCCAGCTATGGCTACACCTTC.

The V gene is TRBV27, the J gene TRBJ2-1; weak D call: TRBD2 (5 bases). The CDR3 length is 14 residues. V lost 1 base and J lost 4, with 8 bases in between. Germline V gene sequence: CDR1 MNHEY, CDR2 SMNVEV (reference sequence). The CDR3 sequence is CASSLLGLYNEQFF. The CDR3 DNA reads TGTGCCAGCAGTTTATTAGGACTTTACAATGAGCAGTTCTTC.

V gene TRBV29-1 combines with J gene TRBJ1-2; D is unclear. Germline V lookup: CDR1 SQVTM, CDR2 ANQGSEA. This CDR3 spans 11 amino acids. Between the trimmed V and J ends, which lost 4 bases and 8 bases, there was a span of 11 bases. The CDR3 coding sequence is TGCAGCGTTGTATCGCAAGAGGGCTACACCTTC. This encodes CSVVSQEGYTF.

The chain carries TRBV6-1 and TRBJ1-6; no reliable D call. This CDR3 has 13 amino acids. V shed 8 bases and J shed 0 bases, with 5 bases lying between them. Per germline, CDR1 MNHNS and CDR2 SASEGT. CDR3 loop: CASDNSYNSPLHF. The CDR3 DNA sequence: TGTGCCAGCGACAACTCCTATAATTCACCCCTCCACTTT.

This chain connects TRBV6-4 to TRBJ2-2; D not certain. This CDR3 has 15 amino acids. Germline V CDR1 and CDR2: MRHNA, SNTAGT. Trimming shortened V by 3 bases and J by 1 base, and 9 bases separated the two germline ends. CDR3 loop: CASSEDLRNTGELFF. The CDR3, as DNA: TGTGCCAGCAGTGAAGACTTAAGGAACACCGGGGAGCTGTTTTTT.

This sequence joins TRBV28 and TRBJ2-5; 12 positions match TRBD2. The CDR3 runs to 17 residues. Germline CDR1 reads MDHEN; CDR2 reads SYDVKM. Trimming removed 7 bases from V and 1 base from J; junction bases left unmatched: 10. CDR3 in amino acids: CASIGRLAGESQETQYF. DNA for the CDR3: TGTGCCAGCATAGGAAGACTAGCGGGAGAATCCCAAGAGACCCAGTACTTC.

The chain is built from TRBV5-1 and TRBJ2-5; TRBD1 aligns across 7 bases. The CDR3 consists of 14 residues. In germline, CDR1 is SGHRS, CDR2 YFSETQ. V lost 7 bases to trimming and J lost 5 bases; unmatched junction nucleotides: 11. This chain's CDR3 is CASSTGPTGETQYF. The CDR3 nucleotides are TGCGCCAGCTCGACAGGGCCGACCGGGGAGACCCAGTACTTC.

The chain couples TRBV29-1 to TRBJ2-7; D remains unclear. CDR1 is SQVTM and CDR2 is ANQGSEA in the germline V gene. The CDR3 is made up of 14 amino acids. V was shortened by 1 base and J by 1 base, with 11 bases between the two germline ends. The CDR3 sequence: CSVEVVTSSYEQYF. The CDR3 DNA sequence: TGCAGCGTTGAAGTTGTGACATCTTCCTACGAGCAGTACTTC.

The chain carries TRBV29-1 and TRBJ1-2, with 8 bases fitting TRBD1. The CDR3 sequence is 12 residues long. Germline CDR1 is SQVTM and CDR2 is ANQGSEA. V gave up 1 base and J gave up 5 bases; unmatched junction bases: 0. Here the CDR3 reads CSVEGQGYGYTF. CDR3 nucleotides: TGCAGCGTTGAAGGACAGGGGTATGGCTACACCTTC. The full variable domain, completed using reference TRBV29-1 and TRBJ1-2, is SAVISQKPSRDICQRGTSLTIQCQVDSQVTMMFWYRQQPGQSLTLIATANQGSEATYESGFVIDKFPISRPNLTFSTLTVSNMSPEDSSIYLCSVEGQGYGYTFGSGTRLTVV.

J is TRBJ2-2 and V is TRBV19; 8 positions match TRBD1. J gave up 6 bases and V 1 base, and 4 bases lay outside the gene matches. The CDR3 contains 15 residues. Germline values: CDR1 LNHDA, CDR2 SQIVND (reference sequence). This chain's CDR3 is CASSIGQGWAGELFF. CDR3 nucleotides: TGTGCCAGTAGTATAGGACAGGGGTGGGCCGGGGAGCTGTTTTTT. The full variable domain, with the rest looked up from reference TRBV19 and TRBJ2-2, is DGGITQSPKYLFRKEGQNVTLSCEQNLNHDAMYWYRQDPGQGLRLIYYSQIVNDFQKGDIAEGYSVSREKKESFPLTVTSAQKNPTAFYLCASSIGQGWAGELFFGEGSRLTVL.

Of note for this clone: The sample has other DNA sequences that encode this CDR3 too. V usage is TRBV10-2 and J usage is TRBJ1-1; D gene uncertain. V was clipped by 0 bases and J by 2 bases, with 7 bases between them. The CDR3 covers 14 residues. The germline V gene encodes CDR1 WSHSY and CDR2 SAAADI. Here the CDR3 DNA reads TGCGCCAGCAGTGAGTCGGGAGGAAACACTGAAGCTTTCTTT. It specifies CASSESGGNTEAFF.

The genes are TRBV9 and TRBJ1-3; D may be TRBD1 (5 bases). The CDR3 sequence is 13 residues long. From germline, CDR1 is SGDLS and CDR2 YYNGEE. V lost 3 bases and J 3 bases, leaving 7 bases between the germline ends. Here the CDR3 reads CASSADNGNTIYF. CDR3 coding DNA: TGTGCCAGCAGCGCGGACAATGGAAACACCATATATTTT.

The CDR3 is CASTLSRDRVFEQYF. The CDR3 DNA sequence: TGTGCCAGCACCCTCTCCCGGGACAGGGTCTTCGAGCAGTACTTC. V is TRBV2 and J is TRBJ2-7, with 9 bases that match TRBD1. Germline values: CDR1 SNHLY, CDR2 FYNNEI. This CDR3 region has 15 residues. V lost 7 bases, J lost 6 bases, and 13 bases stayed unmatched.

The genes are TRBV28 and TRBJ2-2; weak D call: TRBD2 (6 bases). In germline, CDR1 is MDHEN, CDR2 SYDVKM. V gave up 6 bases and J gave up 6 bases, with 20 bases separating them. The CDR3 sequence is 16 residues long. This CDR3 is CASSYYSGAGPGELFF. CDR3 bases: TGTGCCAGCAGCTACTACTCGGGAGCCGGTCCCGGGGAGCTGTTTTTT.

This chain links TRBV11-2 with TRBJ2-7; the match to TRBD1 covers 8 bases. Germline V lookup: CDR1 SGHAT, CDR2 FQNNGV. The CDR3 runs to 15 residues. V was pared by 3 bases and J by 1 base, with 5 bases of the junction left unmatched. The CDR3 sequence is CASSLTGQASYEQYF. CDR3 nucleotides: TGTGCCAGCAGCTTGACGGGACAGGCTTCCTACGAGCAGTACTTC. The full variable domain, completed using reference TRBV11-2 and TRBJ2-7, is EAGVAQSPRYKIIEKRQSVAFWCNPISGHATLYWYQQILGQGPKLLIQFQNNGVVDDSQLPKDRFSAERLKGVDSTLKIQPAKLEDSAVYLCASSLTGQASYEQYFGPGTRLTVT.

This chain connects TRBV10-3 to TRBJ2-7; 8 bases map to TRBD1. The CDR3 is made up of 15 amino acids. V lost 0 bases and J lost 5; bases outside the gene matches: 6. The germline gives CDR1 ENHRY, CDR2 SYGVKD. DNA of the CDR3: TGTGCCATCAGTGAGTCACAGGGGGTTCTGAACGAGCAGTACTTC. Encoded protein: CAISESQGVLNEQYF.

The chain has TRBV7-9 and TRBJ2-1; D may be TRBD1 (5 bases). V dropped 3 bases and J dropped 6 bases, with 15 bases sitting between them. CDR1 is SEHNR, CDR2 FQNEAQ, per germline (reference sequence). The CDR3 has 15 residues. The CDR3 DNA is TGTGCCAGCAGCTTCGACAGTGGGGTGGGCAATGAGCAGTTCTTC. It is translated as CASSFDSGVGNEQFF.